Following are 2 T cell receptor beta chains from one sample sequenced in a study of blood T cell repertoires in COVID-19. Produced via immunoSEQ multiplex PCR; TCRdb's table is partial and in-frame only. The table lists 300,000 to 450,000 clones, around 84% of them singletons. Sample: peripheral blood. The receptor source for this set is a human donor in a cohort sampled during active COVID-19.

The chain couples TRBV10-3 to TRBJ1-1; no clear D. This CDR3 has 12 amino acids. The V gene's germline CDR1 is ENHRY and CDR2 SYGVKD. Trimming shortened V by 8 bases and J by 3 bases, and 10 bases separated the two germline ends. The CDR3 nucleotides read TGTGCCATCTCTACAGTGGACACTGAAGCTTTCTTT. This sequence encodes CAISTVDTEAFF.

V and J are TRBV30 and TRBJ1-3, with D maybe TRBD1 (6 bases). Trimming cost V 0 bases and J 5 bases, with 14 bases left between them. This CDR3 contains 15 residues. From germline, CDR1 is GTSNPN and CDR2 SVGIG (reference sequence). CDR3 DNA: TGTGCCTGGAGTGTACCAGGGGAGGGGAGAAACACCATATATTTT. Protein product: CAWSVPGEGRNTIYF.